This TCR beta chain was documented in a study of tumor-infiltrating lymphocytes in localized non-small cell lung cancer. Across the study: Some samples were collected after neoadjuvant chemotherapy; smokers, never-smokers and several histologies were included. Tumor tissue and non-adjacent uninvolved lung came from each patient. Findings and limits, study-wide: Each assay used a separate piece of the same tissue. Not all patients were TCR sequenced, owing to tissue quantity.

Of note for this clone: The target antigen is unknown.

Germline CDR1 is SGHAT and CDR2 is FQDESV (reference sequence). The CDR3 runs to 15 residues. Deletions cut 5 bases from V and 0 bases from J, with 8 bases between. Sequencing used immunoSEQ multiplex PCR; TCRdb keeps in-frame clones, though not all of them. This sample has about 14,000 clones, with about 77% found just once. This clonotype originated in a human donor with non-small cell lung cancer. The chain joins TRBV11-1 to TRBJ1-6; D perhaps matches TRBD1 (5 bases). The sequencing sample was made of lung tumor tissue. The CDR3 loop reads CASSRGTSYNSPLHF. The DNA of the CDR3 is TGTGCCAGCAGCCGGGGGACCTCCTATAATTCACCCCTCCACTTT.